The 31 T cell receptor beta chains given below trace back to one sample, sequenced in a study of cytomegalovirus exposure and HLA in healthy donors. Use of 60 Vbeta and 13 Jbeta primers characterized the PCR. Generated by immunoSEQ multiplex PCR, the TCRdb table keeps only in-frame clones and is missing some. In the table there are around 100,000 clones, 70% to 80% of which are singletons. The sample consisted of PBMCs. The source of these receptors is a man aged 45-65 years in good health and CMV-seropositive.

With regard to this clone: This sample includes further DNA sequences coding for the same CDR3. The CDR3 loop is CASSPRDFGTGITEAFF. CDR3 nucleotides: TGTGCCAGCTCACCTCGGGATTTTGGAACAGGGATCACTGAAGCTTTCTTT. The rearrangement joins TRBV18 to TRBJ1-1, with D tentatively TRBD1 (6 bases). Germline V gene sequence: CDR1 KGHSH, CDR2 LQKENI. V was cut by 3 bases and J by 4 bases, with 21 bases left in between. CDR3 length: 17 amino acids. Together with reference TRBV18 and TRBJ1-1, the CDR3 gives the full variable domain: NAGVMQNPRHLVRRRGQEARLRCSPMKGHSHVYWYRQLPEEGLKFMVYLQKENIIDESGMPKERFSAEFPKEGPSILRIQQVVRGDSAAYFCASSPRDFGTGITEAFFGQGTRLTVV.

The chain carries TRBV11-2 and TRBJ2-7; 7 nucleotides match TRBD1. Germline CDR1 SGHAT, CDR2 FQNNGV. CDR3 length: 17 amino acids. V lost 5 bases to trimming and J lost 2 bases; unmatched junction nucleotides: 15. The CDR3 DNA reads as TGTGCCAGCAGCACTCTTACCCGGACAGGATATGCCTACGAGCAGTACTTC. Protein product: CASSTLTRTGYAYEQYF.

The V call is TRBV29-1, the J call TRBJ2-7; D may be TRBD1 (5 bases). The CDR3 has 13 amino acids. Germline V gene lookup returns CDR1 SQVTM and CDR2 ANQGSEA. With 1 base removed from V and 1 base from J, the gap between germline ends came to 8 bases. Written as DNA, the CDR3 is TGCAGCGTTGAAGTCCAGGGTTCCTACGAGCAGTACTTC. As protein: CSVEVQGSYEQYF.

This rearrangement joins TRBV5-1 to TRBJ1-6; perhaps TRBD1 as D (5 bases). Per germline, CDR1 SGHRS and CDR2 YFSETQ. This CDR3 spans 13 amino acids. Trimming pared 5 bases from V and 5 bases from J, leaving 8 bases between. CDR3 DNA sequence: TGCGCCAGCAGGGAGGGGAATAATTCACCCCTCCACTTT. It encodes CASREGNNSPLHF.

This clone was detected only once. CDR3 DNA: TGTGCCAGCAGCGGGGGCCACGGACAGCCCCAGCATTTT. Amino acid sequence: CASSGGHGQPQHF. The chain combines TRBV11-1 with TRBJ1-5; D perhaps matches TRBD1 (6 bases). Trimming cost V 5 bases and J 7 bases, with 12 bases left between them. The germline gives CDR1 SGHAT, CDR2 FQDESV (reference sequence). The CDR3 consists of 13 residues. The variable domain in full, completed from reference TRBV11-1 and TRBJ1-5, reads EAEVAQSPRYKITEKSQAVAFWCDPISGHATLYWYRQILGQGPELLVQFQDESVVDDSQLPKDRFSAERLKGVDSTLKIQPAELGDSAMYLCASSGGHGQPQHFGDGTRLSIL.

The sample holds one count of this clone. The chain carries TRBV5-4 and TRBJ1-1, with unresolved D. V lost 1 base to trimming and J lost 7 bases, with 14 bases between them. Germline CDR1 SGHNT, CDR2 YYREEE (reference sequence). CDR3 length equals 14 residues. CDR3 region: CASSLLEDGYEAFF. The DNA of the CDR3 is TGTGCCAGCAGCTTGTTGGAGGATGGGTATGAAGCTTTCTTT.

The chain is built from TRBV19 and TRBJ2-3; 8 nucleotides agree with TRBD1. V dropped 3 bases and J dropped 0; count of bases not matched to a gene: 8. The CDR3 extends over 17 amino acids. The germline CDR1 and CDR2 sequences are LNHDA and SQIVND (reference sequence). CDR3 sequence: CASSISGTGPSTDTQYF. In DNA form, the CDR3 reads TGTGCCAGTAGTATCTCCGGGACAGGTCCTAGCACAGATACGCAGTATTTT.

This clone occurred once. The chain links TRBV11-2 to TRBJ1-1, with D uncertain. This CDR3 is 15 amino acids long. With 0 bases removed from V and 1 base from J, the gap between germline ends came to 9 bases. CDR1 and CDR2 (germline): SGHAT, FQNNGV. CDR3 sequence: CASSLDPGWNTEAFF. CDR3 sequence (DNA): TGTGCCAGCAGCTTAGATCCGGGATGGAACACTGAAGCTTTCTTT.

The chain carries TRBV11-2 and TRBJ2-1; 8 bases align to TRBD1. V shed 4 bases and J 6 bases; nucleotides not matched to a gene: 8. CDR1 SGHAT and CDR2 FQNNGV come from the germline V gene. The CDR3 covers 15 residues. The CDR3 coding sequence is TGTGCCAGCAGCTCTCAGGGGGCGACTGGCAATGAGCAGTTCTTC. Amino acids: CASSSQGATGNEQFF.

The V call is TRBV27, the J call TRBJ2-3, with 8 bases identical to TRBD2. This CDR3 contains 15 residues. Germline V gene lookup returns CDR1 MNHEY and CDR2 SMNVEV (reference sequence). V was clipped by 5 bases and J by 3 bases; unmatched bases: 7. CDR3 in amino acids: CASSPKGTRTDTQYF. The CDR3 DNA follows: TGTGCCAGCAGTCCAAAAGGGACTAGGACAGATACGCAGTATTTT.

The table lists this clone with a few counts. The V gene is TRBV27, the J gene TRBJ1-2; D is perhaps TRBD1 (5 bases). This CDR3 has 14 residues. Deletions cut 4 bases from V and 5 bases from J, with 14 bases between. Looked up from germline, CDR1 is MNHEY and CDR2 is SMNVEV (reference sequence). As DNA, the CDR3 is TGTGCCAGCAGTTCTGACGAGACAGTTTATGGCTACACCTTC. Amino acids: CASSSDETVYGYTF.

In its sample, this clone was seen a few times. The chain links TRBV27 to TRBJ1-1; a weak D match, TRBD1 (5 bases). Germline values: CDR1 MNHEY, CDR2 SMNVEV (reference sequence). The CDR3 has 13 residues. V dropped 6 bases and J dropped 4 bases, with 12 bases sitting between them. The CDR3 nucleotides read TGTGCCAGCAGATCATTGGGGGGCACTGAAGCTTTCTTT. As protein: CASRSLGGTEAFF.

This chain joins TRBV9 and TRBJ2-2; the match to TRBD2 covers 14 bases. With V trimmed by 3 bases and J by 1 base, 2 bases remained unmatched. Germline V CDR1 and CDR2: SGDLS, YYNGEE. The CDR3 totals 17 residues. The CDR3: CASSDGLAGGNTGELFF. CDR3 bases: TGTGCCAGCAGCGACGGACTAGCGGGGGGGAACACCGGGGAGCTGTTTTTT.

The chain couples TRBV9 to TRBJ2-5, with TRBD1 matching 7 bases. Trimming cost V 3 bases and J 2 bases; bases outside gene matches: 7. Looked up from germline, CDR1 is SGDLS and CDR2 is YYNGEE. The CDR3 extends over 15 amino acids. The CDR3 loop reads CASSAGQSKQETQYF. The CDR3 DNA is TGTGCCAGCAGCGCGGGACAGAGTAAGCAAGAGACCCAGTACTTC.

This clone was recorded once. This CDR3 is also generated by other DNA sequences in the sample. CDR3 bases: TGTGCCAGCAGCGCACGGGACAGTGGGGAAAAACTGTTTTTT. This gives the protein CASSARDSGEKLFF. The chain recombines TRBV9 with TRBJ1-4; 7 nucleotides agree with TRBD1. The V gene's germline CDR1 is SGDLS and CDR2 YYNGEE. The CDR3 contains 14 residues. J was trimmed by 8 bases and V by 3 bases; bases with no gene match: 7.

V and J are TRBV4-1 and TRBJ2-7; D is uncertain. The germline V gene encodes CDR1 MGHRA and CDR2 YSYEKL. The length of the CDR3 is 14 residues. The V end lost 1 base, the J end lost 6 bases, and 13 bases lay between the germline ends. CDR3 nucleotides: TGCGCCAGCAGCCAAGGCTCCCCCGCGTTCGAGCAGTACTTC. Amino acid sequence: CASSQGSPAFEQYF.

The chain recombines TRBV11-2 with TRBJ2-5; TRBD2 matches at 8 bases. V was clipped by 1 base and J by 4 bases; unmatched bases: 5. The CDR3 runs to 15 residues. In germline, CDR1 is SGHAT, CDR2 FQNNGV. Written as DNA, the CDR3 is TGTGCCAGCAGCTTAGCGGGGGGGCCCCCAGAGACCCAGTACTTC. Translated, it gives CASSLAGGPPETQYF.

The chain is built from TRBV2 and TRBJ2-1; 9 nucleotides match TRBD2. Germline CDR1 reads SNHLY; CDR2 reads FYNNEI. The CDR3 spans 15 residues. V was pared by 5 bases and J by 4 bases, with 6 bases of the junction left unmatched. This CDR3 reads CASSKLAGPYNEQFF. The CDR3 DNA sequence: TGTGCCAGCAGTAAACTAGCGGGCCCTTACAATGAGCAGTTCTTC.

The chain combines TRBV19 with TRBJ2-3, with 11 positions matching TRBD1. Germline CDR1 LNHDA, CDR2 SQIVND (reference sequence). The CDR3 runs to 15 residues. The J segment lost 6 bases and the V segment lost 3 bases, leaving 5 bases of the junction unmatched. The CDR3 loop reads CASSMGQGVGDTQYF. CDR3 sequence (DNA): TGTGCCAGTAGTATGGGACAGGGGGTAGGGGATACGCAGTATTTT.

This chain uses TRBV29-1 with TRBJ2-3; a possible D gene is TRBD2 (7 bases). V gave up 6 bases and J gave up 6 bases, with 13 bases separating them. The germline gives CDR1 SQVTM, CDR2 ANQGSEA. CDR3 length: 12 residues. The CDR3 loop reads CSVAGAGDTQYF. The CDR3 bases are TGCAGCGTCGCGGGGGCGGGGGATACGCAGTATTTT.

This chain uses TRBV29-1 with TRBJ2-3, with D possibly matching TRBD2 (7 bases). The CDR3 extends over 14 amino acids. Germline assignment: CDR1 SQVTM and CDR2 ANQGSEA. Trimming cost V 4 bases and J 6 bases, with 17 bases left between them. Here the CDR3 reads CSVVVGGGPDTQYF. Written as DNA, the CDR3 is TGCAGCGTTGTGGTAGGGGGGGGCCCGGATACGCAGTATTTT.

V usage is TRBV2 and J usage is TRBJ1-2, with 8 nucleotides matching TRBD1. V shed 5 bases, J shed 3 bases, and the junction held 11 bases outside the gene matches. The CDR3 covers 16 residues. From germline, CDR1 is SNHLY and CDR2 FYNNEI. DNA for the CDR3: TGTGCCAGCAGTAAAAGGACAGGGCTACTTTACTATGGCTACACCTTC. Its translation: CASSKRTGLLYYGYTF. Combining the CDR3 with reference TRBV2 and TRBJ1-2 gives the whole variable domain EPEVTQTPSHQVTQMGQEVILRCVPISNHLYFYWYRQILGQKVEFLVSFYNNEISEKSEIFDDQFSVERPDGSNFTLKIRSTKLEDSAMYFCASSKRTGLLYYGYTFGSGTRLTVV.

The V call is TRBV27, the J call TRBJ1-2; perhaps TRBD1 as D (6 bases). CDR3 size: 14 residues. Germline V gene data show CDR1 as MNHEY and CDR2 as SMNVEV (reference sequence). Trimming took 8 bases from V and 0 from J, leaving 13 bases between them. The CDR3 DNA is TGTGCCAGCTCTGGACAGAATACTAACTATGGCTACACCTTC. Translated: CASSGQNTNYGYTF.

This clone was observed a single time. V and J are TRBV7-2 and TRBJ1-2, with D possibly matching TRBD1 (5 bases). This CDR3 region has 14 residues. CDR1 is SGHTA, CDR2 FQGNSA, per germline. V was clipped by 5 bases and J by 4 bases, with 14 bases between them. CDR3 residues: CASSRAGDFYGYTF. CDR3 nucleotide sequence: TGTGCCAGCAGCCGGGCGGGGGATTTCTATGGCTACACCTTC.

CDR3 region: CASSLLSSGLDYGYTF. CDR3 nucleotide sequence: TGCGCCAGCAGCCTTTTATCGTCAGGGTTGGACTATGGCTACACCTTC. The chain carries TRBV4-1 and TRBJ1-2; D is perhaps TRBD1 (5 bases). CDR1 and CDR2 (germline): MGHRA, YSYEKL. Trimming cost V 4 bases and J 3 bases, with 18 bases left between them. The CDR3 is 16 residues long.

This clone was detected once. This rearrangement joins TRBV18 to TRBJ2-7; the D gene is possibly TRBD2 (6 bases). V lost 8 bases and J 1 base, leaving 12 bases between the germline ends. From germline, CDR1 is KGHSH and CDR2 LQKENI. The CDR3 spans 13 residues. The CDR3 nucleotides are TGTGCCAGCCGCGGGACGGATTCCTACGAGCAGTACTTC. It yields the protein CASRGTDSYEQYF.

The chain links TRBV9 to TRBJ2-2; TRBD2 matches 14 bases. The V and J ends lost 4 bases and 0 bases, in that order; junction bases with no gene match: 5. This CDR3 is 18 amino acids long. Germline CDR1 reads SGDLS; CDR2 reads YYNGEE. The CDR3 sequence is CASSPGLAGEPNTGELFF. CDR3 bases: TGTGCCAGCAGCCCGGGACTAGCGGGGGAACCGAACACCGGGGAGCTGTTTTTT. The variable domain in full, with the rest retrieved from reference TRBV9 and TRBJ2-2, is DSGVTQTPKHLITATGQRVTLRCSPRSGDLSVYWYQQSLDQGLQFLIQYYNGEERAKGNILERFSAQQFPDLHSELNLSSLELGDSALYFCASSPGLAGEPNTGELFFGEGSRLTVL.

This chain links TRBV7-8 with TRBJ1-1; D is unresolved. Trimming took 5 bases from V and 3 from J, leaving 10 bases between them. Looked up from germline, CDR1 is SGHVS and CDR2 is FQNEAQ. This CDR3 has 13 amino acids. The CDR3 sequence: CASSPAGYTEAFF. The CDR3 DNA follows: TGTGCCAGCAGCCCCGCGGGGTACACTGAAGCTTTCTTT.

The CDR3 nucleotides read TGTGCCAGCAGCCAGGCGACAGGGCGGCAAGAGACCCAGTACTTC. It specifies CASSQATGRQETQYF. The rearrangement joins TRBV6-1 to TRBJ2-5, with 7 nucleotides matching TRBD1. The CDR3 extends over 15 amino acids. Per germline, CDR1 MNHNS and CDR2 SASEGT. V shed 6 bases and J 2 bases; nucleotides not matched to a gene: 9.

This clone was observed a few times. CDR3: CASTPGRTSGSGRETQYF. The CDR3 DNA reads as TGTGCCAGTACCCCGGGCCGGACTAGCGGGTCAGGCAGAGAGACCCAGTACTTC. The chain carries TRBV19 and TRBJ2-5; 11 bases align to TRBD2. The V and J ends lost 7 bases and 4 bases, in that order; junction bases with no gene match: 17. The CDR3 is 18 amino acids. In germline, CDR1 is LNHDA, CDR2 SQIVND (reference sequence).

The chain recombines TRBV2 with TRBJ2-7, with 7 positions matching TRBD1. Germline V CDR1 and CDR2: SNHLY, FYNNEI. After removal of 5 bases from V and 5 bases from J, the junction contained 6 bases not matched to a gene. This CDR3 is built from 13 residues. The CDR3 bases are TGTGCCAGCAGTATCGACAGGGTTCACGAGCAGTACTTC. Amino acids: CASSIDRVHEQYF.